This T cell receptor beta chain was recovered during a study of blood T cells in healthy people across ages. A J-beta primer mix and a sample-barcoded 5' primer were used in a second PCR of roughly 6 to 11 cycles. MiXCR, run by TCRdb on the 5' RACE reads, gives a single entry per CDR3 protein. The sample records about 640,000 distinct CDR3 sequences, about 54% being singletons. The study recruited healthy Caucasian donors from Russia who were aged about 6 to 95. With regard to this clonotype: Relative to the germline gene, one junction end is altered; a read error may explain this.

The germline V gene has CDR1 MNHEY and CDR2 SMNVEV (reference sequence). This CDR3 contains 14 residues. The sample comprised blood. The V gene is TRBV27, the J gene TRBJ2-4; 8 bases fit TRBD2. The TCR sequence derives from a man in his 60s in good health. CDR3 nucleotide sequence: TGTGCCGGCAGTACAACCGGGACTAGAGGTTGGCAGTACTTC. Protein product: CAGSTTGTRGWQYF.